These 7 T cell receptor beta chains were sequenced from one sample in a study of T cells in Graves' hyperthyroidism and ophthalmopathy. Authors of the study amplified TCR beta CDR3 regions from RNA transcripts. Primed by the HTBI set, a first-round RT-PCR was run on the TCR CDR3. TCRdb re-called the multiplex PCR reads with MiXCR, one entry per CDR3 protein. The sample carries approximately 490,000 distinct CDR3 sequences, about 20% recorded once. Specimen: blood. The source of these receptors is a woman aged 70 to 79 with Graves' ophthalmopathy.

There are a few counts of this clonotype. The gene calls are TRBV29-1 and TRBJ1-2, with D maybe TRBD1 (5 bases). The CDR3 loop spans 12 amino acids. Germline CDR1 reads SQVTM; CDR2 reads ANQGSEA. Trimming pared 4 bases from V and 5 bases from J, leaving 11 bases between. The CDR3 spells CSVVQGIYGYTF. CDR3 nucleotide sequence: TGCAGCGTTGTGCAGGGAATATATGGCTACACCTTC.

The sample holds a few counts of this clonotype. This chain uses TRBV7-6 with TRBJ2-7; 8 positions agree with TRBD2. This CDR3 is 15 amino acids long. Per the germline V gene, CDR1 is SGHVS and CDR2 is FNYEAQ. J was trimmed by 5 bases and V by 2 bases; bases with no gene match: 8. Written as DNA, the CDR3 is TGTGCCAGCAGCTTATATTTCGGGACTAGTAACGAGCAGTACTTC. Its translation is CASSLYFGTSNEQYF.

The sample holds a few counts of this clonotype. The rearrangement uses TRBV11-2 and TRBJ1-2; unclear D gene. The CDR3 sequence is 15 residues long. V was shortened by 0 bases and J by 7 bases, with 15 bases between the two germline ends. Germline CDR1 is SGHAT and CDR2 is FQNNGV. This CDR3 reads CASSLDRAGFAGYTF. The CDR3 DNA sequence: TGTGCCAGCAGCTTAGATCGGGCAGGTTTCGCTGGCTACACCTTC.

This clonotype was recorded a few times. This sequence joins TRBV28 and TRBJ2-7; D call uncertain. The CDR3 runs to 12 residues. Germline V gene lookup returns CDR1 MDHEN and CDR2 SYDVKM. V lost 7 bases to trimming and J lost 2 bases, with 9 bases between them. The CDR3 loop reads CASIDRTYEQYF. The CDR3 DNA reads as TGTGCCAGCATTGATAGGACCTACGAGCAGTACTTC.

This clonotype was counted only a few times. The CDR3 protein is CAWSEEVNYGYTF. DNA for the CDR3: TGTGCCTGGAGTGAGGAGGTGAACTATGGCTACACCTTC. The gene calls are TRBV30 and TRBJ1-2; no clear D gene. Germline CDR1 is GTSNPN and CDR2 is SVGIG (reference sequence). CDR3 length: 13 amino acids. V gave up 1 base and J gave up 2 bases, with 8 bases separating them.

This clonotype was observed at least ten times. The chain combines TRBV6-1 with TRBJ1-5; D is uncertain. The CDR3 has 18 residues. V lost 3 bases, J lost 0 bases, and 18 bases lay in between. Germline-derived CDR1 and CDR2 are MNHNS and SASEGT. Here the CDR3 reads CASSEGYGRADSNQPQHF. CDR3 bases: TGTGCCAGCAGTGAGGGGTATGGGCGGGCCGATAGCAATCAGCCCCAGCATTTT.

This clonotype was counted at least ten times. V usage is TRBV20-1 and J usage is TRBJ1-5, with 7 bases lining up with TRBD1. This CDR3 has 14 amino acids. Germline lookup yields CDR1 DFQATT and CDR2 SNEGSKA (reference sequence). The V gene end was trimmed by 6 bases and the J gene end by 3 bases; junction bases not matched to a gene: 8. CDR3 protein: CSAVGDRVNQPQHF. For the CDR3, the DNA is TGCAGTGCCGTGGGGGACAGAGTCAATCAGCCCCAGCATTTT.